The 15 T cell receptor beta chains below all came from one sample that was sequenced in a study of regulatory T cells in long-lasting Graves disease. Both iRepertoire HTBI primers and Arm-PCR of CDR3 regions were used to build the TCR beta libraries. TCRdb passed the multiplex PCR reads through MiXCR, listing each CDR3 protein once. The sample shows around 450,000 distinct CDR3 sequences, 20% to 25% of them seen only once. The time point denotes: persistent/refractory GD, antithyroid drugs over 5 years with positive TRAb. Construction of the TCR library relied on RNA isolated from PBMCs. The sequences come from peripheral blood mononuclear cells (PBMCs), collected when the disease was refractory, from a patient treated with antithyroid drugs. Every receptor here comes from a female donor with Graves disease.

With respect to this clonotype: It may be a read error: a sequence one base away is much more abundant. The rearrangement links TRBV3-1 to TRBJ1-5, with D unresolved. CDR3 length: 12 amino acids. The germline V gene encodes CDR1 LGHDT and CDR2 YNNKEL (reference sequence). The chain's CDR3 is CASRGRNQLQHF. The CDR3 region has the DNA TGTGCCAGCAGGGGGAGGAATCAGCTCCAGCATTTT.

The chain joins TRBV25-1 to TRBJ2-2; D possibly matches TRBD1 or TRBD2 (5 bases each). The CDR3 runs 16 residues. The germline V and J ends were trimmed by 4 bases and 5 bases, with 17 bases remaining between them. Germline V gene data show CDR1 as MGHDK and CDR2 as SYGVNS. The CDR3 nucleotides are TGTGCCAGCAGTGGAAGAAGACGGGACCCAACCGGGGAGCTGTTTTTT. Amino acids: CASSGRRRDPTGELFF.

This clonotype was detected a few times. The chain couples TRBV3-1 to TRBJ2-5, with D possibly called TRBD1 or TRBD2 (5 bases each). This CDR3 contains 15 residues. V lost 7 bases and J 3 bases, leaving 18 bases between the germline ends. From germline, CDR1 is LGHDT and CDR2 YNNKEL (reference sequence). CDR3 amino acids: CASKGYKRDEETQYF. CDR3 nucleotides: TGTGCCAGCAAAGGATACAAGAGGGACGAAGAGACCCAGTACTTC.

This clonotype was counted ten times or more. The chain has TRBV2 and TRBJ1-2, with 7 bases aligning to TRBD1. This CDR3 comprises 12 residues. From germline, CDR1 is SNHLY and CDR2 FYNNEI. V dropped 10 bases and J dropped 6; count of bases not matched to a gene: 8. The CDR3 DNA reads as TGTGCCACCGACAGGGAAGGGAATGGCTACACCTTC. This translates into CATDREGNGYTF. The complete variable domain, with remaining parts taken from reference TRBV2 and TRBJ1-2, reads EPEVTQTPSHQVTQMGQEVILRCVPISNHLYFYWYRQILGQKVEFLVSFYNNEISEKSEIFDDQFSVERPDGSNFTLKIRSTKLEDSAMYFCATDREGNGYTFGSGTRLTVV.

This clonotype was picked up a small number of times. The CDR3 sequence is CSVPQGIVYTF. Written as DNA, the CDR3 is TGCAGTGTTCCGCAGGGAATTGTCTACACCTTC. This chain links TRBV20-1 with TRBJ1-2; tentative D call: TRBD1 (5 bases). Germline lookup yields CDR1 DFQATT and CDR2 SNEGSKA (reference sequence). V was clipped by 7 bases and J by 10 bases, with 16 bases between them. This CDR3 spans 11 amino acids.

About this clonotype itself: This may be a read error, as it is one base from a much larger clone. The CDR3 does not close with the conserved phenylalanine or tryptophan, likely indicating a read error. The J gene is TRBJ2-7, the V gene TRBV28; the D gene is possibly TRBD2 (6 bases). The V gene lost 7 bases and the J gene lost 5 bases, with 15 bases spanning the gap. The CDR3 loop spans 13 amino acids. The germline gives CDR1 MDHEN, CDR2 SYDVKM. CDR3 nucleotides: TGTGCCAGCAAGCTACCGGGGGTGGACGAGCAGTACCTC. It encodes CASKLPGVDEQYL.

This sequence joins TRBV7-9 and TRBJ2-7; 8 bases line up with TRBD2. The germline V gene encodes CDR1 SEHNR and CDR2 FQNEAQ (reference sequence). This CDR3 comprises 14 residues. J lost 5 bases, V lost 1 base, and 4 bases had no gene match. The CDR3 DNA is TGTGCCAGCAGCTTAGAGGGACTAGTCCACGAGCAGTACTTC. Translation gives CASSLEGLVHEQYF.

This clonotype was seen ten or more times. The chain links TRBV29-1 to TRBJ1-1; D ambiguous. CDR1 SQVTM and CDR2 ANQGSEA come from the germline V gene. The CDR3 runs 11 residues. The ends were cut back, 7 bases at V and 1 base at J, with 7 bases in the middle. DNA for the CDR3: TGCAGCGCCCAGGAGAACACTGAAGCTTTCTTT. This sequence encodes CSAQENTEAFF.

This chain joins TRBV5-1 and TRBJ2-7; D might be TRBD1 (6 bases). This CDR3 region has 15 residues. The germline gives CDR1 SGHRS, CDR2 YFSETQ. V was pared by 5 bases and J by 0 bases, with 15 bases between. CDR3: CASRSDGQLSYEQYF. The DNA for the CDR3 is TGCGCCAGCAGATCCGACGGACAGCTCTCCTACGAGCAGTACTTC. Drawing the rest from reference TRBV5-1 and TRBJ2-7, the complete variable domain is KAGVTQTPRYLIKTRGQQVTLSCSPISGHRSVSWYQQTPGQGLQFLFEYFSETQRNKGNFPGRFSGRQFSNSRSEMNVSTLELGDSALYLCASRSDGQLSYEQYFGPGTRLTVT.

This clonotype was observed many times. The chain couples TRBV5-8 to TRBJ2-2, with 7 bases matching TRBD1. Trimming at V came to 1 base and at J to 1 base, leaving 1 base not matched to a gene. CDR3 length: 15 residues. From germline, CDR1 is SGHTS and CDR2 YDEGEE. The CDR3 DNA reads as TGTGCCAGCAGCTTGCGACAGGGGAACACCGGGGAGCTGTTTTTT. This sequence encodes CASSLRQGNTGELFF. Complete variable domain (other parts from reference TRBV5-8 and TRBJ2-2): EAGVTQSPTHLIKTRGQQATLRCSPISGHTSVYWYQQALGLGLQFLLWYDEGEERNRGNFPPRFSGRQFPNYSSELNVNALELEDSALYLCASSLRQGNTGELFFGEGSRLTVL.

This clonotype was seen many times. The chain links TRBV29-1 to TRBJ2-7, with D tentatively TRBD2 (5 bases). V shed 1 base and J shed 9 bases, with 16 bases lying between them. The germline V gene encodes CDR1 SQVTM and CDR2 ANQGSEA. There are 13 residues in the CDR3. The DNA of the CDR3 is TGCAGCGTTGAAGCCCCTAGTAAGAGGGTGCAGTACTTC. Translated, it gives CSVEAPSKRVQYF.

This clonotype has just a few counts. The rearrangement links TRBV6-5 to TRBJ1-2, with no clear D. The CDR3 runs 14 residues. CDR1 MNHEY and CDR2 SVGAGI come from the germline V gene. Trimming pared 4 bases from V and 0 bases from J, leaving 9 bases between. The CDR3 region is CASSFNLANYGYTF. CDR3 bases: TGTGCCAGCAGTTTCAATTTGGCTAACTATGGCTACACCTTC.

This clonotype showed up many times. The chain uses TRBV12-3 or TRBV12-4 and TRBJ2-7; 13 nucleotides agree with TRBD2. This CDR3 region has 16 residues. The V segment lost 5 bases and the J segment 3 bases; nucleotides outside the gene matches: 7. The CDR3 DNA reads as TGTGCCAGCAGTCCTACCGGGACTAGCGGGGTCTACGAGCAGTACTTC. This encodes CASSPTGTSGVYEQYF.

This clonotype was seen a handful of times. CDR3 DNA: TGCAGTGCTAATACAGGGGCCCAAGCCTACGAGCAGTACTTC. Its translation is CSANTGAQAYEQYF. The rearrangement links TRBV20-1 to TRBJ2-7, with 7 bases fitting TRBD1. V lost 4 bases and J lost 2; bases outside the gene matches: 8. CDR3 size: 14 residues. The germline V gene has CDR1 DFQATT and CDR2 SNEGSKA (reference sequence).

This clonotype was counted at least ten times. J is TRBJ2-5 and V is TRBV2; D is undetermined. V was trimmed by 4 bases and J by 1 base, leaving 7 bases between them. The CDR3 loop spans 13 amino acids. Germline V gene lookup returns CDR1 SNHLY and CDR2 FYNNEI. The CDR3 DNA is TGTGCCAGCAGTGGTCCCTCCCAAGAGACCCAGTACTTC. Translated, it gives CASSGPSQETQYF.